These 29 T cell receptor beta chains came from one sample sequenced in a study of shared clonotypes between healthy human individuals. Using immunoSEQ multiplex PCR, the repertoire was profiled, and TCRdb retains in-frame clones only, with some absent. The sample has about 1.4 million clones; about 96% are singletons. Input material: naive CD4+ T cells sorted from blood. This sample's subset: CD45RA+ positively selected. These receptors were collected from a man aged 25-40 years in good health.

This clone was recorded a few times. V gene TRBV6-5 combines with J gene TRBJ2-7, with D unresolved. CDR3 size: 14 residues. V lost 0 bases and J lost 0, with 6 bases in between. The V gene's germline CDR1 is MNHEY and CDR2 SVGAGI. CDR3 loop: CASSYSHSSYEQYF. CDR3 coding DNA: TGTGCCAGCAGTTACTCGCACAGCTCCTACGAGCAGTACTTC.

The genes are TRBV21-1 and TRBJ2-7; the D segment call TRBD2 is taken from the table without a DNA check. TRBV21-1 is termed a pseudogene. This CDR3 region has 15 residues. This CDR3 is CASSNPGTRNYEQYF. CDR3 nucleotides: TGTGCCAGCAGCAACCCTGGGACTCGAAACTACGAGCAGTACTTC.

The chain recombines TRBV29-1 with TRBJ2-3; 7 positions match TRBD1. CDR3 size: 13 residues. The germline CDR1 and CDR2 sequences are SQVTM and ANQGSEA. V lost 6 bases and J lost 3; bases outside the gene matches: 6. The DNA for the CDR3 is TGCAGCGTAAGTAAGGGACAGACAGATACGCAGTATTTT. It is translated as CSVSKGQTDTQYF.

The rearrangement joins TRBV2 to TRBJ2-1, with D possibly being TRBD2 (6 bases). The CDR3 has 14 residues. V gave up 7 bases and J gave up 9 bases, with 19 bases separating them. Germline CDR1 and CDR2: SNHLY and FYNNEI. The CDR3 sequence: CASTLRGGPIEQFF. In nucleotides, the CDR3 is TGTGCCAGCACCTTGCGCGGAGGGCCTATTGAGCAGTTCTTC.

Notes on this clone: Other DNA sequences in this specimen translate into the identical CDR3. This chain uses TRBV10-2 with TRBJ1-5; TRBD1 might be the D (5 bases). The CDR3 is 15 residues long. The V and J ends lost 0 bases and 4 bases respectively, with 10 bases between them. Germline CDR1 WSHSY, CDR2 SAAADI. For the CDR3, the DNA is TGCGCCAGCAGTGAGTCGGGAGGGGCGAATCAGCCCCAGCATTTT. Translation gives CASSESGGANQPQHF.

This chain joins TRBV28 and TRBJ2-7; weak D call: TRBD2 (6 bases). The ends were cut back, 6 bases at V and 4 bases at J, with 13 bases in the middle. CDR1 and CDR2 (germline): MDHEN, SYDVKM. The CDR3 has 13 residues. The CDR3 loop reads CASRRDLNYEQYF. In DNA, the CDR3 is TGTGCCAGCAGAAGGGACTTGAATTACGAGCAGTACTTC.

V usage is TRBV5-1 and J usage is TRBJ1-2; D is unresolved. The germline gives CDR1 SGHRS, CDR2 YFSETQ. The V end lost 0 bases, the J end lost 8 bases, and 11 bases lay between the germline ends. This CDR3 has 13 amino acids. DNA of the CDR3: TGCGCCAGCAGCTTGGGGCCAATGTACGGCTACACCTTC. Protein product: CASSLGPMYGYTF.

Remarks on this clone: Other DNA sequences in this sample translate to the same CDR3. The rearrangement joins TRBV7-2 to TRBJ2-3, with TRBD2 matching 14 bases. The CDR3 runs 16 residues. The V and J ends lost 3 bases and 5 bases, in that order; junction bases with no gene match: 4. Per the germline V gene, CDR1 is SGHTA and CDR2 is FQGNSA. The chain's CDR3 is CASSFGLAGGGDTQYF. Written as DNA, the CDR3 is TGTGCCAGCAGCTTCGGACTAGCGGGAGGAGGAGATACGCAGTATTTT.

The chain couples TRBV25-1 to TRBJ2-3; 7 positions match TRBD2. CDR1 MGHDK and CDR2 SYGVNS come from the germline V gene. V shed 3 bases, J shed 8 bases, and the junction held 5 bases outside the gene matches. This CDR3 is built from 13 residues. The CDR3 DNA sequence: TGTGCCAGCAGTGAGGGCGGGAGTAGTACGCAGTATTTT. Residues: CASSEGGSSTQYF.

The CDR3 is CASSQESDTQYF. DNA of the CDR3: TGCGCCAGCAGCCAAGAGTCAGATACGCAGTATTTT. The chain joins TRBV4-1 to TRBJ2-3; D gene unclear. Looked up from germline, CDR1 is MGHRA and CDR2 is YSYEKL. CDR3 length: 12 amino acids. Trimming shortened V by 0 bases and J by 4 bases, and 2 bases separated the two germline ends.

The CDR3 protein is CASSPRETNYGYTF. Here the CDR3 DNA reads TGTGCCAGCAGCCCGCGGGAGACTAACTATGGCTACACCTTC. V and J are TRBV4-2 and TRBJ1-2; unclear D gene. Between the trimmed V and J ends, which lost 4 bases and 0 bases, there was a span of 9 bases. This CDR3 is built from 14 residues. Germline CDR1 reads LGHNA; CDR2 reads YNFKEQ.

The rearrangement uses TRBV4-1 and TRBJ1-5, with D perhaps matching TRBD1 (5 bases). CDR3 length: 14 amino acids. V lost 0 bases to trimming and J lost 4 bases, with 7 bases between them. Germline loops: CDR1 MGHRA, CDR2 YSYEKL. The CDR3 DNA follows: TGCGCCAGCAGCCAAGACGGGACTAATCAGCCCCAGCATTTT. As protein: CASSQDGTNQPQHF.

Here the CDR3 reads CASSDGRTAGANVLTF. CDR3 sequence (DNA): TGTGCCAGCAGTGATGGTAGGACGGCTGGGGCCAACGTCCTGACTTTC. V gene TRBV6-4 combines with J gene TRBJ2-6; D is unresolved. CDR1 is MRHNA and CDR2 is SNTAGT in the germline V gene. The CDR3 spans 16 residues. Deletions cut 3 bases from V and 2 bases from J, with 11 bases between.

The chain links TRBV28 to TRBJ2-1, with 8 positions matching TRBD2. With V trimmed by 10 bases and J by 7 bases, 9 bases remained unmatched. The germline V gene has CDR1 MDHEN and CDR2 SYDVKM. CDR3 length equals 13 residues. This CDR3 reads CATIGTRPNEQFF. DNA of the CDR3: TGTGCCACCATCGGGACTAGACCAAATGAGCAGTTCTTC. The entire variable domain, with the rest obtained from reference TRBV28 and TRBJ2-1, is as follows: DVKVTQSSRYLVKRTGEKVFLECVQDMDHENMFWYRQDPGLGLRLIYFSYDVKMKEKGDIPEGYSVSREKKERFSLILESASTNQTSMYLCATIGTRPNEQFFGPGTRLTVL.

The J gene is TRBJ1-5, the V gene TRBV18; TRBD1 is a possible D gene (5 bases). Germline V lookup: CDR1 KGHSH, CDR2 LQKENI. The CDR3 consists of 15 residues. Deletions cut 5 bases from V and 0 bases from J, with 11 bases between. The CDR3 DNA sequence: TGTGCCAGCTCATCGGGACGGAGTAGCAATCAGCCCCAGCATTTT. Translated, it gives CASSSGRSSNQPQHF.

The chain joins TRBV5-6 to TRBJ2-2; D not resolved. From germline, CDR1 is SGHDT and CDR2 YYEEEE. V was cut by 4 bases and J by 6 bases, with 16 bases left in between. The CDR3 sequence is 15 residues long. CDR3 DNA: TGTGCCAGCAGCCCCTCTCGGGTTGGGCCCGGGGAGCTGTTTTTT. This encodes CASSPSRVGPGELFF.

The chain uses TRBV27 and TRBJ2-1; TRBD2 agrees at 13 bases. The trim removed 4 bases at V and 10 bases at J, leaving 13 bases unmatched. Germline-derived CDR1 and CDR2 are MNHEY and SMNVEV (reference sequence). This CDR3 has 17 amino acids. CDR3 bases: TGTGCCAGCAGTTACCCTCCAACTAGCGGGAGGGCCTGGGAGCAGTTCTTC. It translates to CASSYPPTSGRAWEQFF.

The chain has TRBV29-1 and TRBJ2-3; 10 nucleotides line up with TRBD1. The V gene's germline CDR1 is SQVTM and CDR2 ANQGSEA. The CDR3 extends over 14 amino acids. V lost 6 bases to trimming and J lost 2 bases; unmatched junction nucleotides: 5. Here the CDR3 reads CSVVTGGSTDTQYF. CDR3 in DNA: TGCAGCGTCGTGACAGGGGGCTCCACAGATACGCAGTATTTT.

The rearrangement uses TRBV7-9 and TRBJ2-7, with D perhaps matching TRBD2 (5 bases). Trimming shortened V by 2 bases and J by 5 bases, and 13 bases separated the two germline ends. Germline CDR1 SEHNR, CDR2 FQNEAQ (reference sequence). The CDR3 spans 14 residues. The CDR3 region is CASSLRADFNEQYF. Written as DNA, the CDR3 is TGTGCCAGCAGCTTACGGGCGGACTTTAACGAGCAGTACTTC.

CDR3 sequence reads: CASSVGGGIIYNEQFF. In nucleotides, the CDR3 is TGTGCCAGCAGCGTAGGGGGCGGGATCATCTACAATGAGCAGTTCTTC. V gene TRBV9 combines with J gene TRBJ2-1; TRBD2 is a possible D gene (6 bases). The CDR3 sequence is 16 residues long. The germline CDR1 and CDR2 sequences are SGDLS and YYNGEE. Deletions cut 0 bases from V and 3 bases from J, with 13 bases between.

This chain joins TRBV5-1 and TRBJ2-7, with TRBD2 matching 7 bases. CDR1 is SGHRS, CDR2 YFSETQ, per germline. CDR3 length equals 15 residues. The junction had 4 bases not matched to a gene; V was cut back by 0 bases and J by 1 base. CDR3 DNA: TGCGCCAGCAGCTTGGTTATTAGCGGGTCCTACGAGCAGTACTTC. It is translated as CASSLVISGSYEQYF.

This chain links TRBV6-1 with TRBJ1-5; D gene unclear. Germline V gene data show CDR1 as MNHNS and CDR2 as SASEGT. V dropped 8 bases and J dropped 3 bases, with 8 bases sitting between them. The CDR3 has 12 residues. For the CDR3, the DNA is TGTGCCAGCCCCTCCCCCAATCAGCCCCAGCATTTT. Residues: CASPSPNQPQHF.

V usage is TRBV29-1 and J usage is TRBJ2-5; a possible D gene is TRBD1 (6 bases). CDR3 size: 14 residues. The germline V and J ends were trimmed by 1 base and 5 bases, with 14 bases remaining between them. The germline CDR1 and CDR2 sequences are SQVTM and ANQGSEA. The CDR3 sequence: CSVEALGAQETQYF. CDR3 nucleotide sequence: TGCAGCGTTGAAGCGTTGGGGGCACAGGAGACCCAGTACTTC.

The chain recombines TRBV14 with TRBJ2-7; TRBD2 might be the D (5 bases). V was trimmed by 2 bases and J by 3 bases, leaving 29 bases between them. Germline V gene sequence: CDR1 SGHDN, CDR2 FVKESK. The CDR3 is made up of 20 amino acids. The CDR3 nucleotides are TGTGCCAGCAGCCAAATAGGGCTTGAGCGGCCTATCTCCACGGGCTACGAGCAGTACTTC. Translation: CASSQIGLERPISTGYEQYF.

The CDR3 loop is CASSATVNTGELFF. CDR3 nucleotides: TGCGCCAGCAGCGCGACAGTGAACACCGGGGAGCTGTTTTTT. V and J are TRBV5-1 and TRBJ2-2, with D possibly matching TRBD1 (5 bases). Germline V gives CDR1 SGHRS, CDR2 YFSETQ. V was shortened by 4 bases and J by 1 base, with 8 bases between the two germline ends. This CDR3 is built from 14 residues.

The chain combines TRBV7-9 with TRBJ2-3; no reliable D call. V was clipped by 0 bases and J by 2 bases, with 15 bases between them. Germline assignment: CDR1 SEHNR and CDR2 FQNEAQ (reference sequence). The CDR3 runs 17 residues. The CDR3 loop reads CASSLAVAFRPTDTQYF. The CDR3 bases are TGTGCCAGCAGCTTAGCCGTCGCTTTCAGGCCCACAGATACGCAGTATTTT. The entire variable domain, with the rest obtained from reference TRBV7-9 and TRBJ2-3, is as follows: DTGVSQNPRHKITKRGQNVTFRCDPISEHNRLYWYRQTLGQGPEFLTYFQNEAQLEKSRLLSDRFSAERPKGSFSTLEIQRTEQGDSAMYLCASSLAVAFRPTDTQYFGPGTRLTVL.

This clone was seen just once. The chain combines TRBV15 with TRBJ1-5; TRBD1 is a possible D gene (6 bases). The ends were cut back, 1 base at V and 7 bases at J, with 8 bases in the middle. This CDR3 has 13 amino acids. CDR1 is LNHNV, CDR2 YYDKDF, per germline (reference sequence). CDR3 amino acids: CATSRGGPQPQHF. CDR3 coding DNA: TGTGCCACCAGCAGAGGGGGGCCCCAGCCCCAGCATTTT.

The chain is built from TRBV6-6 and TRBJ2-7; 7 bases line up with TRBD2. With 7 bases clipped from V and 2 bases from J, the junction kept 14 bases outside the gene matches. The germline CDR1 and CDR2 sequences are MNHNY and SVGAGI (reference sequence). The CDR3 extends over 16 amino acids. CDR3 sequence: CASTKGRLAGTYEQYF. CDR3 DNA sequence: TGTGCCAGCACCAAAGGAAGACTAGCAGGTACCTACGAGCAGTACTTC.

The chain recombines TRBV7-2 with TRBJ2-7, with 9 bases that match TRBD1. Germline V gives CDR1 SGHTA, CDR2 FQGNSA. The CDR3 covers 15 residues. V lost 6 bases, J lost 5 bases, and 11 bases stayed unmatched. DNA for the CDR3: TGTGCCAGCAGATACTTGCCGGGACAGGGTCACGAGCAGTACTTC. It codes for CASRYLPGQGHEQYF.